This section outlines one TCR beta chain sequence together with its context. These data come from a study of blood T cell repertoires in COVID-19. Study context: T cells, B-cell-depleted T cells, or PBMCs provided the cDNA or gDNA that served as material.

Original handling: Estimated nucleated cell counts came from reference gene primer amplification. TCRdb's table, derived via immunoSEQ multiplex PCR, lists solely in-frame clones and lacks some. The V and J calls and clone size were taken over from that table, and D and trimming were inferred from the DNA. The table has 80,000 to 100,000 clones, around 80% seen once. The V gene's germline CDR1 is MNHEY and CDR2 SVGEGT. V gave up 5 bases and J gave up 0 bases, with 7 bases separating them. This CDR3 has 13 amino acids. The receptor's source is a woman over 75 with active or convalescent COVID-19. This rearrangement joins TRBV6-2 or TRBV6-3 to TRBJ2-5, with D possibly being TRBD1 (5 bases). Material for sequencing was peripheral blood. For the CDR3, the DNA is TGTGCCAGCAGTCGACAGTACCAAGAGACCCAGTACTTC. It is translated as CASSRQYQETQYF.